This TCR beta chain was obtained from a study of cytomegalovirus exposure and HLA in healthy donors. Overall study context: Early released data had 65 million to 100 million unique TCRs, all coming from HLA-typed donors.

The PCR contained 60 Vbeta and 13 Jbeta primers. This table comes from immunoSEQ multiplex PCR, and its TCRdb copy is limited to in-frame clones, with some not included. The sample records tens of thousands of clones, roughly 80% being singletons. The V gene's germline CDR1 is MGHRA and CDR2 YSYEKL. J lost 0 bases, V lost 4 bases, and 5 bases had no gene match. The CDR3 length is 16 residues. This clone was picked up one time. This TCR came from a woman between 40 and 50 years old in good health and CMV-seropositive. The sequenced material came from PBMCs. The V call is TRBV4-1, the J call TRBJ2-2; 7 nucleotides agree with TRBD2. Here the CDR3 reads CASSPGAGANTGELFF. DNA for the CDR3: TGCGCCAGCAGCCCCGGGGCGGGGGCGAACACCGGGGAGCTGTTTTTT.